The 21 T cell receptor beta chains given below trace back to one sample, sequenced in a study of T cell repertoires in cytomegalovirus infection. One entry per CDR3 protein, called by TCRdb with MiXCR from the reads. Of about 260,000 distinct CDR3 sequences listed, 8% to 9.5% are singletons. The source material was PBMCs. The receptors were sampled from a human donor in good health (CMV status not recorded). Some clones in this sample may be carry-over from other donors' samples.

At least ten counts were recorded for this clonotype. V is TRBV2 and J is TRBJ1-5; D unresolved. The CDR3 contains 13 residues. With 1 base removed from V and 6 bases from J, the gap between germline ends came to 7 bases. CDR1 and CDR2 from the germline V gene are SNHLY and FYNNEI. This chain's CDR3 is CASSEEQVQPQHF. The CDR3 DNA reads as TGTGCCAGCAGTGAAGAACAAGTTCAGCCCCAGCATTTT.

Only a few counts were recorded for this clonotype. The V call is TRBV3-1, the J call TRBJ2-5, with D hard to call. The CDR3 extends over 14 amino acids. Looked up from germline, CDR1 is LGHDT and CDR2 is YNNKEL (reference sequence). The germline V and J ends were trimmed by 1 base and 2 bases, with 8 bases remaining between them. This CDR3 reads CASSQGPLQETQYF. In DNA, the CDR3 is TGTGCCAGCAGCCAAGGTCCGCTACAAGAGACCCAGTACTTC.

This clonotype was detected only a few times. The rearrangement joins TRBV20-1 to TRBJ1-2; no reliable D call. V shed 3 bases and J shed 2 bases, with 16 bases lying between them. Germline V gene data show CDR1 as DFQATT and CDR2 as SNEGSKA (reference sequence). The CDR3 is made up of 15 amino acids. CDR3 sequence reads: CSASGFGRLNYGYTF. The DNA for the CDR3 is TGCAGTGCTAGTGGATTTGGCAGACTCAACTATGGCTACACCTTC.

This clonotype was seen at least ten times. The rearrangement uses TRBV7-2 and TRBJ1-3; D remains ambiguous. Germline V gives CDR1 SGHTA, CDR2 FQGNSA. The V end lost 2 bases, the J end lost 3 bases, and 8 bases lay between the germline ends. This CDR3 has 14 amino acids. The DNA for the CDR3 is TGTGCCAGCAGCTTAACAAGGGTTGGAAACACCATATATTTT. It yields the protein CASSLTRVGNTIYF.

Many counts were recorded for this clonotype. The rearrangement links TRBV7-2 to TRBJ2-3, with D uncertain. The CDR3 is 14 amino acids. Trimming took off 1 base at V and 4 bases at J, with 9 bases between the two ends. The germline V gene has CDR1 SGHTA and CDR2 FQGNSA. CDR3 sequence (DNA): TGTGCCAGCAGCTTAGGGCTAGTCCCAGATACGCAGTATTTT. Translated, it gives CASSLGLVPDTQYF.

The rearrangement uses TRBV28 and TRBJ2-6; 7 bases fit TRBD1. CDR1 and CDR2 from the germline V gene are MDHEN and SYDVKM. CDR3 size: 15 residues. CDR3 sequence: CGSGTEVTGANVLTF. The CDR3 DNA sequence: TGTGGTTCCGGGACAGAAGTGACTGGGGCCAACGTCCTGACTTTC.

The chain joins TRBV14 to TRBJ2-1; 8 nucleotides align to TRBD1. V dropped 4 bases and J dropped 1; count of bases not matched to a gene: 3. CDR1 SGHDN and CDR2 FVKESK come from the germline V gene. CDR3 length equals 15 residues. CDR3 loop: CASSRRTGSYNEQFF. In DNA, the CDR3 is TGTGCCAGCAGCCGACGGACAGGGTCCTACAATGAGCAGTTCTTC.

The rearrangement joins TRBV6-6 to TRBJ1-5; TRBD1 aligns across 9 bases. The V gene's germline CDR1 is MNHNY and CDR2 SVGAGI (reference sequence). V was pared by 0 bases and J by 6 bases, with 9 bases of the junction left unmatched. This CDR3 has 17 residues. The CDR3 region is CASSYSSGTGGSQPQHF. Here the CDR3 DNA reads TGTGCCAGCAGTTACTCGAGTGGTACAGGGGGCAGTCAGCCCCAGCATTTT.

This clonotype showed up many times. The chain uses TRBV6-8 and TRBJ1-6; D not resolved. Trimming cost V 0 bases and J 8 bases, with 17 bases left between them. CDR1 is MNHGY and CDR2 is SAAAGT in the germline V gene. CDR3 length: 17 residues. The CDR3 spells CASSYSPARRLDSPLHF. In DNA, the CDR3 is TGTGCCAGCAGTTACTCTCCCGCCAGGCGTTTGGATTCACCCCTCCACTTT.

The V gene is TRBV10-3, the J gene TRBJ1-2, with no clear D. The length of the CDR3 is 12 residues. Trimming removed 5 bases from V and 4 bases from J, with 8 bases in between. The V gene's germline CDR1 is ENHRY and CDR2 SYGVKD. In nucleotides, the CDR3 is TGTGCCATCAGTTTACTAGGCTATGGCTACACCTTC. Translating it yields CAISLLGYGYTF.

This clonotype occurred many times. The chain combines TRBV6-1 with TRBJ1-1, with TRBD1 matching 7 bases. V shed 3 bases, J shed 6 bases, and the junction held 10 bases outside the gene matches. The CDR3 spans 15 residues. The germline V gene encodes CDR1 MNHNS and CDR2 SASEGT. The CDR3 DNA reads as TGTGCCAGCAGTGACCCTAGACAGGGCGGGGCTGAAGCTTTCTTT. Its protein product is CASSDPRQGGAEAFF.

This clonotype has just a few counts. The J gene is TRBJ1-2, the V gene TRBV30, with D uncertain. Germline V gene lookup returns CDR1 GTSNPN and CDR2 SVGIG (reference sequence). Trimming removed 6 bases from V and 3 bases from J, with 8 bases in between. The CDR3 spans 11 residues. The CDR3 nucleotides are TGTGCCTGCTCCAGAGACTATGGCTACACCTTC. Translating it yields CACSRDYGYTF.

This clonotype has ten or more counts. The chain is built from TRBV20-1 and TRBJ2-7; D not certain. This CDR3 is 12 amino acids long. The germline V and J ends were trimmed by 3 bases and 2 bases, with 8 bases remaining between them. Germline V gene sequence: CDR1 DFQATT, CDR2 SNEGSKA (reference sequence). The CDR3 sequence is CSASGQAYEQYF. The CDR3 bases are TGCAGTGCTAGTGGTCAGGCCTACGAGCAGTACTTC.

This clonotype was recorded a few times. The CDR3 coding sequence is TGTGCCATCAGTGAGAGGAAGGCCGGCTATGGCTACACCTTC. It is translated as CAISERKAGYGYTF. This chain joins TRBV10-3 and TRBJ1-2; D gene unclear. V was clipped by 2 bases and J by 4 bases, with 11 bases between them. Germline V gives CDR1 ENHRY, CDR2 SYGVKD. The CDR3 loop spans 14 amino acids.

This clonotype showed up many times. J is TRBJ2-5 and V is TRBV7-9; no clear D gene. CDR3 size: 14 residues. With 4 bases removed from V and 0 bases from J, the gap between germline ends came to 9 bases. Germline-derived CDR1 and CDR2 are SEHNR and FQNEAQ (reference sequence). CDR3 sequence (DNA): TGTGCCAGCAGCTCCTCGACCTACCAAGAGACCCAGTACTTC. Translated: CASSSSTYQETQYF. The entire variable domain, with the rest obtained from reference TRBV7-9 and TRBJ2-5, is as follows: DTGVSQNPRHKITKRGQNVTFRCDPISEHNRLYWYRQTLGQGPEFLTYFQNEAQLEKSRLLSDRFSAERPKGSFSTLEIQRTEQGDSAMYLCASSSSTYQETQYFGPGTRLLVL.

This clonotype was observed at least ten times. V usage is TRBV30 and J usage is TRBJ1-2, with D hard to call. The CDR3 totals 13 residues. V dropped 3 bases and J dropped 7 bases, with 15 bases sitting between them. CDR1 is GTSNPN and CDR2 is SVGIG in the germline V gene (reference sequence). CDR3 coding DNA: TGTGCCTGGAGAATGGGAGAATCGAGTGGCTACACCTTC. This gives the protein CAWRMGESSGYTF.

V and J are TRBV12-3 or TRBV12-4 and TRBJ1-2, with unresolved D. The CDR3 has 12 amino acids. Trimming removed 1 base from V and 6 bases from J, with 6 bases in between. The CDR3 loop reads CASSLDQNGYTF. The CDR3 bases are TGTGCCAGCAGTTTAGACCAGAATGGCTACACCTTC.

This clonotype was detected a few times. V is TRBV5-5 and J is TRBJ2-5; TRBD2 is a possible D gene (5 bases). The CDR3 loop spans 15 amino acids. Germline V gives CDR1 SGHKS, CDR2 YYEKEE (reference sequence). V was pared by 3 bases and J by 0 bases, with 12 bases between. DNA for the CDR3: TGTGCCAGCAGCTCAACATCGGGATACCAAGAGACCCAGTACTTC. Translation gives CASSSTSGYQETQYF.

The chain joins TRBV5-1 to TRBJ1-1, with D possibly TRBD1 on 5 matching bases. Germline lookup yields CDR1 SGHRS and CDR2 YFSETQ. The CDR3 consists of 15 residues. Trimming left V 0 bases short and J 4 bases short, with 13 bases between. CDR3 bases: TGCGCCAGCAGCTTGGTTGCGGGTGGGGCCACTGAAGCTTTCTTT. The encoded protein is CASSLVAGGATEAFF.

The table lists this clonotype with many counts. The V call is TRBV19, the J call TRBJ2-6; D uncertain. CDR3 size: 15 residues. Germline assignment: CDR1 LNHDA and CDR2 SQIVND (reference sequence). V lost 6 bases to trimming and J lost 0 bases, with 9 bases between them. The CDR3 DNA is TGTGCCAGTAGGGCGCCCCTCTCTGGGGCCAACGTCCTGACTTTC. Encoded protein: CASRAPLSGANVLTF.

This clonotype was counted ten times or more. The V and J genes are TRBV11-3 and TRBJ1-2; no clear D gene. V was trimmed by 3 bases and J by 11 bases, leaving 22 bases between them. CDR3 size: 15 residues. Germline V CDR1 and CDR2: SGHNT, YENEEA. DNA of the CDR3: TGTGCCAGCAGCTTGTCCCCGAGCTCCCTTATGAGATACACCTTC. Protein product: CASSLSPSSLMRYTF.